This T cell receptor beta chain appears in the sequencing data of a study of blood T cell repertoires in COVID-19 (TCRdb year 2020). Some background on the complete study: Collaborator samples came from the United States, Italy and Spain and covered acute and convalescent phases of COVID-19. The material from the prospective study consisted of cDNA or gDNA derived from T cells, B-cell-depleted T cells, or PBMCs. The dataset comprised deeply sampled blood TCRbeta repertoires from subjects exposed to, actively infected with, or recovered from COVID-19. The repertoires were made available in a free public database intended to serve as a resource for research on the immune response to SARS-CoV-2. Samples were obtained from the ongoing ImmuneRACE study (first 160 participants) and from some 1,300 subjects provided by 6 global collaborators. Sample metadata almost always included a de-identified subject ID, COVID-19 status, age in years and sex. Where HLA class I and class II types were available, the types were taken from metadata supplied by the sample provider, not from assay-based typing.

The collaborating institutions used their own protocols to collect whole blood in K2EDTA tubes. For TCRbeta analysis, collaborators shipped samples as frozen whole blood, isolated PBMCs, or DNA extracted from either of those sample types. The CDR3 runs 14 residues from the cysteine to the phenylalanine. The sequence is cut down to CDR3 DNA, 42 bases in frame from base 1. Trimming takes 2 bases from V and 0 bases from J, and the germline ends sit 5 bases apart. CDR1 MNHEY and CDR2 SVGAGI were looked up in the germline V gene. Findings and caveats that apply to the study as a whole: The amount of clinical and demographic metadata varied by source and participant and was provided uncurated.

TCRbeta CDR3 regions were amplified from genomic DNA by means of the immunoSEQ Assay, a bias-controlled multiplex PCR. Under the source paper's analysis protocol: Nucleated cell counts per sample were estimated from amplification of reference gene primers within the assay. To quantify the absolute abundance of each unique TCRbeta CDR3 rearrangement, sequence reads were collapsed and filtered. For each sample, productive Simpson clonality was calculated as the square root of Simpson's diversity index over productive rearrangements. As stored in TCRdb, this immuneACCESS dataset retains in-frame rearrangements with V and J assigned. A fraction of the clones does not appear; measured against another copy, unresolved V genes explain less than half of the discrepancy, and the remainder lacks a known reason. V, J and clone size are those of that table, while D and trimming were read from the DNA. This sample holds some 80,000 clones; more than 75% were observed only once. The biggest ten clones account for approximately 5% of the sample.

On this clone: It has no known antigen specificity. No qualities accompany the bases; no much larger clone lies one base away.

Input material: peripheral blood. The TCR sequence derives from a man over 45 with active or convalescent COVID-19. The V gene is TRBV6-5 and the J gene is TRBJ1-5; a tentative D call is TRBD1 (5 bases match). This receptor carries the CDR3 CASSYDSSNQPQHF. The DNA reads TGTGCCAGCAGTTACGACAGTAGCAATCAGCCCCAGCATTTT.